The rows below give T cell receptor beta chains drawn from one sample of a study of T cells in Graves' hyperthyroidism and ophthalmopathy. TCRdb re-derived calls from the multiplex PCR reads in MiXCR, one entry per CDR3 protein. The top ten clones hold around 7.7% of a sample with about 720,000 distinct CDR3 sequences, around 15% of them seen once. Sequencing was done on a sample of blood. Source of these receptors: a man between 18 and 29 years old with Graves' hyperthyroidism. Both conserved end residues are part of each CDR3. The order of the fields is J gene, clone size, V gene, D gene, CDR3 protein, CDR3 DNA. D genes are given only for firm matches. Some rows mark clone size as missing; the rest say once, few, many or name a class of expanded clone.

J: TRBJ2-7; size: few; V: TRBV28; D: TRBD1; CDR3: CASSPGQSGYEQYF; DNA: TGTGCCAGCAGCCCGGGACAGTCAGGCTACGAGCAGTACTTC
J: TRBJ1-2; size: many; V: TRBV20-1; D: -; CDR3: CSAEGSNYGYTF; DNA: TGCAGTGCTGAGGGGAGTAACTATGGCTACACCTTC
J: TRBJ2-1; size: many; V: TRBV30; D: -; CDR3: CACGPSYNEQFF; DNA: TGTGCCTGCGGCCCGAGCTACAATGAGCAGTTCTTC
J: TRBJ2-5; size: many; V: TRBV6-2/TRBV6-3; D: TRBD1; CDR3: CASSFLGQGIETQYF; DNA: TGTGCCAGCAGTTTCTTAGGACAGGGGATAGAGACCCAGTACTTC
J: TRBJ2-7; size: -; V: TRBV5-1; D: TRBD1; CDR3: CASRGTVDYEQYF; DNA: TGCGCCAGCAGGGGGACAGTGGACTACGAGCAGTACTTC
J: TRBJ2-3; size: -; V: TRBV29-1; D: TRBD1; CDR3: CSVPQGQTDTQYF; DNA: TGCAGCGTCCCACAGGGGCAGACAGATACGCAGTATTTT
J: TRBJ2-7; size: many; V: TRBV12-3/TRBV12-4; D: -; CDR3: CASSWPWAYQTYEQYF; DNA: TGTGCCAGCAGTTGGCCTTGGGCCTATCAAACCTACGAGCAGTACTTC
J: TRBJ1-2; size: -; V: TRBV2; D: -; CDR3: CASSGIGSGYGYTF; DNA: TGTGCCAGCAGTGGCATAGGGTCGGGCTATGGCTACACCTTC
J: TRBJ1-6; size: -; V: TRBV20-1; D: -; CDR3: CSARAVQGENSPLHF; DNA: TGCAGTGCTAGAGCGGTACAGGGAGAGAATTCACCCCTCCACTTT
J: TRBJ1-1; size: few; V: TRBV7-9; D: TRBD1; CDR3: CASGRQGLKSTEAFF; DNA: TGTGCCAGCGGGAGACAGGGGTTAAAGTCCACTGAAGCTTTCTTT
J: TRBJ2-1; size: many; V: TRBV7-9; D: -; CDR3: CASSDIRVRSNEQFF; DNA: TGTGCCAGCAGCGATATTAGGGTGAGGTCCAATGAGCAGTTCTTC
J: TRBJ2-7; size: many; V: TRBV6-1; D: TRBD2; CDR3: CASRYGLAGYSYEQYF; DNA: TGTGCCAGCAGGTACGGACTAGCGGGCTACTCCTACGAGCAGTACTTC
J: TRBJ2-7; size: few; V: TRBV28; D: -; CDR3: CASSFSVAYEQYF; DNA: TGTGCCAGCAGTTTCTCAGTCGCCTACGAGCAGTACTTC
J: TRBJ2-4; size: many; V: TRBV7-8; D: -; CDR3: CASSDGGDIQYF; DNA: TGTGCCAGCAGCGACGGCGGGGACATTCAGTACTTC
J: TRBJ1-3; size: many; V: TRBV28; D: -; CDR3: CASSAASGNTIYF; DNA: TGTGCCAGCAGTGCAGCATCCGGAAACACCATATATTTT
J: TRBJ1-1; size: -; V: TRBV7-3; D: TRBD1; CDR3: CASSNQGGGPNTEAFF; DNA: TGTGCCAGCAGCAATCAGGGGGGGGGGCCGAACACTGAAGCTTTCTTT
J: TRBJ1-2; size: -; V: TRBV5-8; D: -; CDR3: CASSLVGYGDYGYTF; DNA: TGTGCCAGCAGCTTGGTAGGGTACGGGGACTATGGCTACACCTTC
J: TRBJ2-2; size: -; V: TRBV28; D: TRBD2; CDR3: CASSSHARLEAGTNTGELFF; DNA: TGTGCCAGCAGTTCACATGCCCGACTGGAAGCGGGGACGAACACCGGGGAGCTGTTTTTT
J: TRBJ2-7; size: once; V: TRBV9; D: TRBD1; CDR3: CASSVGQGAGEQYF; DNA: TGTGCCAGCAGCGTGGGACAGGGGGCGGGCGAGCAGTACTTC
J: TRBJ2-3; size: few; V: TRBV9; D: -; CDR3: CASSVVPGLDTQYF; DNA: TGTGCCAGCAGCGTAGTTCCAGGGCTGGATACGCAGTATTTT
J: TRBJ1-1; size: many; V: TRBV12-3/TRBV12-4; D: -; CDR3: CASSAETEAFF; DNA: TGTGCCAGCAGCGCGGAGACGGAAGCTTTCTTT
J: TRBJ2-4; size: many; V: TRBV7-3; D: TRBD1; CDR3: CASSSDGDRAKNIQYF; DNA: TGTGCCAGCAGCTCGGACGGGGACAGAGCCAAAAACATTCAGTACTTC
J: TRBJ1-5; size: -; V: TRBV27; D: -; CDR3: CASTLWTPRPQHF; DNA: TGTGCCAGCACCCTTTGGACCCCGCGGCCCCAGCATTTT
J: TRBJ2-3; size: -; V: TRBV6-1; D: TRBD2; CDR3: CASSYQREAPDTQYF; DNA: TGTGCCAGCAGTTATCAGCGGGAGGCACCCGATACGCAGTATTTT
J: TRBJ1-4; size: -; V: TRBV11-2; D: -; CDR3: CASSSLGEQLFF; DNA: TGTGCCAGCAGCTCCCTCGGAGAACAACTGTTTTTT
J: TRBJ1-1; size: many; V: TRBV5-1; D: -; CDR3: CASSRTLEGPEAFF; DNA: TGCGCCAGCAGCCGTACCCTAGAGGGGCCTGAAGCTTTCTTT
J: TRBJ1-4; size: -; V: TRBV29-1; D: -; CDR3: CSVEERRGPNEKLFF; DNA: TGCAGCGTTGAAGAAAGAAGGGGACCTAATGAAAAACTGTTTTTT
J: TRBJ2-1; size: -; V: TRBV30; D: TRBD2; CDR3: CAWRSSGAEQFF; DNA: TGTGCCTGGAGGAGTAGCGGGGCTGAGCAGTTCTTC
J: TRBJ2-7; size: few; V: TRBV6-5; D: -; CDR3: CASSYGQGPSYEQYF; DNA: TGTGCCAGCAGTTACGGTCAGGGCCCGTCGTACGAGCAGTACTTC